Each of the 21 T cell receptor beta chains below was sequenced from the same sample in a study of PD-L1 blockade in urothelial cancer. The method was immunoSEQ multiplex PCR; TCRdb's version includes in-frame clones alone and lacks a portion of them. The sample has 60,000 to 70,000 clones, 65% to 90% seen once; the top ten hold about 2.9%. The time point here: pretreatment peripheral blood. The starting material was PBMCs, obtained around atezolizumab (anti-PD-L1) treatment. These receptors were collected from a man in his 70s with urothelial cancer.

The chain employs TRBV5-1 and TRBJ1-2; no clear D gene. Germline CDR1 reads SGHRS; CDR2 reads YFSETQ. Trimming stripped 1 base from V and 7 bases from J, with 14 bases between. There are 14 residues in the CDR3. The CDR3 DNA is TGCGCCAGCAGCTTGACCGGCCGCGGTAGTGGCTACACCTTC. Translation: CASSLTGRGSGYTF.

The chain joins TRBV7-9 to TRBJ1-1; D not certain. Looked up from germline, CDR1 is SEHNR and CDR2 is FQNEAQ (reference sequence). The CDR3 has 14 amino acids. Trimming shortened V by 5 bases and J by 0 bases, and 10 bases separated the two germline ends. In DNA form, the CDR3 reads TGTGCCAGCAGCCCGGAGGGAGTGAACACTGAAGCTTTCTTT. Translation gives CASSPEGVNTEAFF. Complete variable domain (other parts from reference TRBV7-9 and TRBJ1-1): DTGVSQNPRHKITKRGQNVTFRCDPISEHNRLYWYRQTLGQGPEFLTYFQNEAQLEKSRLLSDRFSAERPKGSFSTLEIQRTEQGDSAMYLCASSPEGVNTEAFFGQGTRLTVV.

The rearrangement links TRBV5-4 to TRBJ2-1; 10 bases align to TRBD2. CDR1 is SGHNT, CDR2 YYREEE, per germline (reference sequence). The J segment lost 5 bases and the V segment lost 4 bases, leaving 9 bases of the junction unmatched. The length of the CDR3 is 16 residues. CDR3 protein: CASSPLAGVGDNEQFF. CDR3 in DNA: TGTGCCAGCAGCCCCCTAGCGGGAGTCGGGGACAATGAGCAGTTCTTC.

Worth noting for this clone: Germline and junction disagree at one end, which may indicate a read error. The rearrangement joins TRBV7-7 to TRBJ2-1; 7 positions match TRBD2. This CDR3 is built from 13 residues. The V gene's germline CDR1 is SSHAT and CDR2 FNYEAQ (reference sequence). CDR3 region: CASSSAVSSGQFF. CDR3 in DNA: TGTGCTAGCAGCTCAGCGGTATCTAGCGGGCAGTTCTTC.

This chain links TRBV9 with TRBJ2-5, with D possibly matching TRBD1 (5 bases). Deletions cut 0 bases from V and 5 bases from J, with 11 bases between. Germline-derived CDR1 and CDR2 are SGDLS and YYNGEE. CDR3 length: 14 residues. CDR3 region: CASSVGAGQETQYF. The DNA of the CDR3 is TGTGCCAGCAGCGTAGGAGCAGGGCAGGAGACCCAGTACTTC.

CDR3 in DNA: TGTGCCAGCAGCGTATCGATCGACGGGAATGAGCAGTTCTTC. Translated, it gives CASSVSIDGNEQFF. This chain connects TRBV9 to TRBJ2-1; D is uncertain. V gave up 1 base and J gave up 7 bases, with 12 bases separating them. Germline V gives CDR1 SGDLS, CDR2 YYNGEE. The CDR3 is made up of 14 amino acids.

The chain links TRBV29-1 to TRBJ2-5, with 10 positions matching TRBD1. The V segment lost 7 bases and the J segment 5 bases; nucleotides outside the gene matches: 7. CDR1 and CDR2 (germline): SQVTM, ANQGSEA. The CDR3 runs 13 residues. In DNA, the CDR3 is TGCAGCGCCATGGGGGGACAGGGGGAGACCCAGTACTTC. Translated, it gives CSAMGGQGETQYF.

The chain joins TRBV21-1 to TRBJ2-1; no check of the table's D call, TRBD2, against the DNA was made. TRBV21-1 counts as a pseudogene. The CDR3 is 21 residues long. CDR3 sequence (DNA): TGTGCCAGCCCCTCGGACAGGACCTCTAGCGGGAGCCATTTCGGCTACAATGAGCAGTTCTTC. It translates to CASPSDRTSSGSHFGYNEQFF.

This clone was seen a handful of times. The rearrangement uses TRBV25-1 and TRBJ2-1; TRBD2 is a possible D gene (6 bases). Germline V lookup: CDR1 MGHDK, CDR2 SYGVNS. V was cut by 3 bases and J by 5 bases, with 11 bases left in between. This CDR3 spans 14 amino acids. CDR3 nucleotides: TGTGCCAGCAGTGACCCGGGACTCCACAATGAGCAGTTCTTC. Translated: CASSDPGLHNEQFF.

This clone came up once. The rearrangement joins TRBV6-5 to TRBJ2-5; tentatively, D is TRBD2 (6 bases). Germline lookup yields CDR1 MNHEY and CDR2 SVGAGI. The V end was cut by 8 bases, the J end by 2 bases, with 9 bases between. The CDR3 is 12 residues long. CDR3 sequence: CASGRSQETQYF. In nucleotides, the CDR3 is TGTGCCAGCGGGAGGAGTCAAGAGACCCAGTACTTC.

The rearrangement joins TRBV10-1 to TRBJ2-1; 8 positions match TRBD1. CDR1 is WNHNN and CDR2 is SYGVQD in the germline V gene (reference sequence). The CDR3 is 14 residues long. The V gene end was trimmed by 5 bases and the J gene end by 10 bases; junction bases not matched to a gene: 10. CDR3: CASSLQGDLIEQFF. DNA of the CDR3: TGCGCCAGCAGTTTACAGGGGGATCTTATCGAGCAGTTCTTC.

The V gene is TRBV30, the J gene TRBJ2-7; TRBD2 aligns across 13 bases. The CDR3 spans 14 residues. Germline V gene data show CDR1 as GTSNPN and CDR2 as SVGIG (reference sequence). With V trimmed by 8 bases and J by 5 bases, 9 bases remained unmatched. The CDR3 DNA follows: TGTGCCCTAAGAACTAGCGGGAGGGCCAACGAGCAGTACTTC. This translates into CALRTSGRANEQYF.

The V call is TRBV10-3, the J call TRBJ2-1; 10 bases line up with TRBD2. CDR1 and CDR2 (germline): ENHRY, SYGVKD. After removal of 6 bases from V and 6 bases from J, the junction contained 8 bases not matched to a gene. CDR3 length: 15 residues. The CDR3 DNA is TGTGCCATCAGAGGACTAGCGGACAATGGCAATGAGCAGTTCTTC. Protein: CAIRGLADNGNEQFF.

For the CDR3, the DNA is TGTGCCAGCAGCTACCCCGGGACTAGCGGGACGCATGAGCAGTTCTTC. It translates to CASSYPGTSGTHEQFF. This chain links TRBV7-9 with TRBJ2-1; 13 bases agree with TRBD2. Germline values: CDR1 SEHNR, CDR2 FQNEAQ (reference sequence). V shed 4 bases, J shed 8 bases, and the junction held 8 bases outside the gene matches. The CDR3 extends over 16 amino acids.

V usage is TRBV10-3 and J usage is TRBJ2-2; perhaps TRBD2 as D (6 bases). The germline V gene encodes CDR1 ENHRY and CDR2 SYGVKD. V was shortened by 6 bases and J by 6 bases, with 17 bases between the two germline ends. The CDR3 covers 15 residues. In nucleotides, the CDR3 is TGTGCCATCAGCTGGGAGGCTCTCGGGGCCGGGGAGCTGTTTTTT. Its protein is CAISWEALGAGELFF.

This clone was seen only once. The J gene is TRBJ1-5, the V gene TRBV28; TRBD1 might be the D (5 bases). The germline gives CDR1 MDHEN, CDR2 SYDVKM. Trimming took 6 bases from V and 5 from J, leaving 17 bases between them. This CDR3 spans 15 amino acids. In nucleotides, the CDR3 is TGTGCCAGCAGCCAGTGGACACCTGGGTATCAGCCCCAGCATTTT. Protein sequence: CASSQWTPGYQPQHF.

The CDR3 reads CASCHRGRETQYF. The DNA for the CDR3 is TGTGCCAGCTGCCACAGGGGGCGAGAGACCCAGTACTTC. The gene calls are TRBV28 and TRBJ2-5, with 9 bases lining up with TRBD1. Trimming at V came to 8 bases and at J to 4 bases, leaving 5 bases not matched to a gene. Germline values: CDR1 MDHEN, CDR2 SYDVKM. The CDR3 loop spans 13 amino acids.

This chain links TRBV6-6 with TRBJ2-1; TRBD2 aligns across 8 bases. The V gene's germline CDR1 is MNHNY and CDR2 SVGAGI (reference sequence). There are 16 residues in the CDR3. The trim removed 4 bases at V and 0 bases at J, leaving 5 bases unmatched. In nucleotides, the CDR3 is TGTGCCAGCAGTTGGGCGGGAGGAAGCTCCTACAATGAGCAGTTCTTC. It is translated as CASSWAGGSSYNEQFF.

The V call is TRBV18, the J call TRBJ1-2; 11 bases are a match to TRBD1. This CDR3 has 16 amino acids. Germline V lookup: CDR1 KGHSH, CDR2 LQKENI. The ends lost 2 bases at V and 7 bases at J; junction bases unmatched: 9. Written as DNA, the CDR3 is TGTGCCAGCTCACCAGCCCCGGGACAGGGGGAGGTTGGCTACACCTTC. Its translation is CASSPAPGQGEVGYTF.

This clone has just one count. The J gene is TRBJ2-7, the V gene TRBV7-9; possible D gene TRBD1, 5 bases. Germline loops: CDR1 SEHNR, CDR2 FQNEAQ (reference sequence). Trimming took 4 bases from V and 1 from J, leaving 11 bases between them. CDR3 length: 14 amino acids. The CDR3 loop is CASSYGQNSYEQYF. The DNA of the CDR3 is TGTGCCAGCAGCTACGGACAAAATTCCTACGAGCAGTACTTC.

The chain links TRBV7-9 to TRBJ2-2; 7 nucleotides align to TRBD1. Germline-derived CDR1 and CDR2 are SEHNR and FQNEAQ (reference sequence). V was clipped by 6 bases and J by 0 bases; unmatched bases: 13. The length of the CDR3 is 18 residues. The CDR3 DNA reads TGTGCCAGCAGACCTCTATCGGGACAGCCCACGAACACCGGGGAGCTGTTTTTT. Translated, it gives CASRPLSGQPTNTGELFF.